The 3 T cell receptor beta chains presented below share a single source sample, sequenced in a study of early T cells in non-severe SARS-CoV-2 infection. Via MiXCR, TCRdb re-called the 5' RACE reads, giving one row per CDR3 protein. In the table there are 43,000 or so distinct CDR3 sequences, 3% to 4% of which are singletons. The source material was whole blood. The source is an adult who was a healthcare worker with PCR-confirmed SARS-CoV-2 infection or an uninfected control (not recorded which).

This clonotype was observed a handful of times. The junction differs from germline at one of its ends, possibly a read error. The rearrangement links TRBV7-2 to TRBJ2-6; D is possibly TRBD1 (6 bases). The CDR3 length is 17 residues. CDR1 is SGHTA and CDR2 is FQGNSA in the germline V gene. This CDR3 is CASSLRIPTGPANGLTF. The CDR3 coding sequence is TGTGCCAGCAGCTTACGGATTCCGACAGGCCCGGCGAACGGCCTGACTTTC.

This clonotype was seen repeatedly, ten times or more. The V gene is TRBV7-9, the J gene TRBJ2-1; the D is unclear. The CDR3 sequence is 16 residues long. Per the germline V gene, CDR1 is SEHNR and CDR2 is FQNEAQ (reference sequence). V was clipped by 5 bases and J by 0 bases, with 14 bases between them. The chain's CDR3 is CASSPPGAASYNEQFF. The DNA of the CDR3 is TGTGCCAGCAGCCCGCCTGGCGCTGCCTCCTACAATGAGCAGTTCTTC.

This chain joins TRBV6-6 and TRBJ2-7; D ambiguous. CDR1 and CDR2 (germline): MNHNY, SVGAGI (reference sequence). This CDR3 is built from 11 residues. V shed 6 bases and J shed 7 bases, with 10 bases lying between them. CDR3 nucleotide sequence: TGTGCCAGCAGCCCTGCGTCGGAGCAGTACTTC. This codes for CASSPASEQYF.